The entry below describes one T cell receptor beta chain. Data came from immunoSEQ multiplex PCR; TCRdb stores just in-frame clones and leaves some out. This table holds roughly 56,000 clones, around 91% found once. The data belong to a study of graft-versus-host responses after intestinal transplantation. Background on the study: Grafts were multivisceral, liver-intestinal, or isolated intestinal. Every recipient underwent anti-thymocyte globulin induction, then tacrolimus and steroids for three to four years.

Germline V lookup: CDR1 MRHNA, CDR2 SNTAGT. CDR3 length equals 15 residues. V was clipped by 0 bases and J by 2 bases, with 9 bases between them. The sequencing here drew on PBMCs, taken almost 120 days after intestinal transplantation. The gene calls are TRBV6-4 and TRBJ2-3, with D maybe TRBD2 (6 bases). This clonotype was obtained from a human patient who received an intestinal transplant, so some T cells may come from the graft donor. The CDR3 sequence is CASSDSAGSTDTQYF. CDR3 DNA: TGTGCCAGCAGTGACTCAGCGGGTTCCACAGATACGCAGTATTTT.